Ten or more counts support the clone carrying this TCR beta chain. What it binds is unknown. The CDR3 consists of 14 residues. Germline CDR1 reads MNHEY; CDR2 reads SVGEGT. Trimming took 4 bases from V and 3 from J, leaving 10 bases between them. TCRdb reprocessed the RT-PCR reads with MiXCR, giving one entry per CDR3 protein. Among roughly 650,000 distinct CDR3 sequences listed, about 14% were seen once. The data derive from a study of response to subunit inactivated influenza vaccine. Study results and caveats: Each seasonal influenza vaccination, the authors suggested, recruits few new T cells.

This specimen consisted of PBMCs from blood, obtained less than 15 days before vaccination. This chain connects TRBV6-2 or TRBV6-3 to TRBJ1-5, with D possibly being TRBD1 (5 bases). The receptor was derived from a man between 50 and 59 years old who received an inactivated influenza vaccine. The CDR3 DNA reads TGTGCCAGCAGTTGGGACGTCTACAATCAGCCCCAGCATTTT. Its translation is CASSWDVYNQPQHF.